Each of the 11 T cell receptor beta chains below was sequenced from the same sample in a study of T cells in Graves' hyperthyroidism and ophthalmopathy. Amplification of TCR beta CDR3 regions was performed using RNA transcripts as template. TCR CDR3 regions were first amplified by RT-PCR with HTBI primers. MiXCR was run by TCRdb on the multiplex PCR reads, yielding one entry per CDR3 protein. This sample has about 590,000 distinct CDR3 sequences; about a sixth occur once, and the top ten carry about 7%. The material sequenced was blood. These receptors were collected from a woman aged 25 to 45 with Graves' hyperthyroidism.

In its sample, this clonotype was seen many times. The chain combines TRBV18 with TRBJ1-1, with 7 bases that match TRBD1. The CDR3 is 16 residues long. Unmatched junction bases numbered 11, after V lost 3 bases and J lost 4 bases. The germline V gene encodes CDR1 KGHSH and CDR2 LQKENI. CDR3 nucleotides: TGTGCCAGCTCACCCCTCAGGGGGGGCGCGGCCACTGAAGCTTTCTTT. It translates to CASSPLRGGAATEAFF.

This clonotype showed up many times. V gene TRBV6-6 combines with J gene TRBJ2-7, with TRBD1 identical over 7 bases. Germline V lookup: CDR1 MNHNY, CDR2 SVGAGI (reference sequence). V dropped 2 bases and J dropped 3; count of bases not matched to a gene: 4. The CDR3 sequence is 14 residues long. This chain's CDR3 is CASSYRTGVYEQYF. In DNA, the CDR3 is TGTGCCAGCAGTTACCGGACAGGAGTCTACGAGCAGTACTTC.

This clonotype was detected many times. CDR3 in amino acids: CASSPRGLAGLRGIEQYF. CDR3 coding DNA: TGCGCCAGCAGCCCCCGGGGACTAGCTGGGTTGAGGGGCATCGAGCAGTACTTC. The chain carries TRBV5-1 and TRBJ2-7; 9 bases are shared with TRBD2. The CDR3 contains 18 residues. Germline trimming cut 4 bases from V and 6 bases from J; bases unmatched to any gene: 20. CDR1 is SGHRS and CDR2 is YFSETQ in the germline V gene.

This clonotype was observed a handful of times. V is TRBV4-1 and J is TRBJ2-5; TRBD2 aligns across 10 bases. From germline, CDR1 is MGHRA and CDR2 YSYEKL. This CDR3 comprises 15 residues. The trim removed 5 bases at V and 5 bases at J, leaving 8 bases unmatched. The CDR3 sequence: CASSWVAGGGETQYF. The CDR3 DNA sequence: TGCGCCAGCAGCTGGGTAGCGGGAGGAGGTGAGACCCAGTACTTC.

This clonotype appeared many times. This sequence joins TRBV11-3 and TRBJ2-2, with D uncertain. Between the trimmed V and J ends, which lost 2 bases and 4 bases, there was a span of 8 bases. Germline V CDR1 and CDR2: SGHNT, YENEEA. CDR3 size: 14 residues. The DNA for the CDR3 is TGTGCCAGCAGCTTAAAGAGCCCCACCGGGGAGCTGTTTTTT. It specifies CASSLKSPTGELFF.

In its sample, this clonotype was seen a few times. A much larger clone lies a single base off, so this may be a read error. The CDR3 DNA reads TGCAGTGCTAGGATGGCTTCCAGCTCCTACAATGAGCAGTTCTTC. This translates into CSARMASSSYNEQFF. V and J are TRBV20-1 and TRBJ2-1; D gene unclear. Trimming took off 3 bases at V and 0 bases at J, with 12 bases between the two ends. CDR1 is DFQATT, CDR2 SNEGSKA, per germline (reference sequence). The CDR3 consists of 15 residues.

The chain uses TRBV15 and TRBJ2-5; D is possibly TRBD1 (5 bases). This CDR3 comprises 14 residues. The germline V gene has CDR1 LNHNV and CDR2 YYDKDF (reference sequence). The V and J ends lost 0 bases and 3 bases respectively, with 8 bases between them. CDR3 DNA: TGTGCCACCAGCAGAGATCGACAGAAAGAGACCCAGTACTTC. Translation: CATSRDRQKETQYF.

This clonotype occurred a few times. The chain joins TRBV10-3 to TRBJ2-1; maybe TRBD1 (6 bases). CDR1 ENHRY and CDR2 SYGVKD come from the germline V gene. This CDR3 is built from 16 residues. Trimming removed 3 bases at V and 5 bases at J, with 17 bases between. CDR3 sequence: CAISDNDRSGDNEQFF. CDR3 sequence (DNA): TGTGCCATCAGTGACAACGACAGGTCTGGGGACAATGAGCAGTTCTTC.

This clonotype was recorded a few times. The chain uses TRBV24-1 and TRBJ2-5; D might be TRBD1 or TRBD2, each matching 7 bases. This CDR3 region has 15 residues. V was clipped by 5 bases and J by 4 bases, with 16 bases between them. Germline CDR1 KGHDR, CDR2 SFDVKD. CDR3 nucleotide sequence: TGTGCCACCAGTGGAGCCCAGGGGGGGAGAGAGACCCAGTACTTC. It encodes CATSGAQGGRETQYF.

This clonotype was counted at least ten times. V gene TRBV27 combines with J gene TRBJ2-5, with D possibly being TRBD1 (5 bases). Trimming removed 3 bases from V and 5 bases from J, with 19 bases in between. Germline V gene lookup returns CDR1 MNHEY and CDR2 SMNVEV (reference sequence). This CDR3 region has 16 residues. The CDR3 nucleotides read TGTGCCAGCAGTTTGACCCCAGGGATACAAAGGGAGACCCAGTACTTC. This sequence encodes CASSLTPGIQRETQYF.

A few counts support this clonotype. DNA for the CDR3: TGTGCCAGCAGCCAAGAAGCGGGTACGAATACGCAGTATTTT. It is translated as CASSQEAGTNTQYF. This sequence joins TRBV4-2 and TRBJ2-3; tentatively, D is TRBD2 (6 bases). V was clipped by 0 bases and J by 7 bases, with 11 bases between them. In germline, CDR1 is LGHNA, CDR2 YNFKEQ. The CDR3 spans 14 residues.